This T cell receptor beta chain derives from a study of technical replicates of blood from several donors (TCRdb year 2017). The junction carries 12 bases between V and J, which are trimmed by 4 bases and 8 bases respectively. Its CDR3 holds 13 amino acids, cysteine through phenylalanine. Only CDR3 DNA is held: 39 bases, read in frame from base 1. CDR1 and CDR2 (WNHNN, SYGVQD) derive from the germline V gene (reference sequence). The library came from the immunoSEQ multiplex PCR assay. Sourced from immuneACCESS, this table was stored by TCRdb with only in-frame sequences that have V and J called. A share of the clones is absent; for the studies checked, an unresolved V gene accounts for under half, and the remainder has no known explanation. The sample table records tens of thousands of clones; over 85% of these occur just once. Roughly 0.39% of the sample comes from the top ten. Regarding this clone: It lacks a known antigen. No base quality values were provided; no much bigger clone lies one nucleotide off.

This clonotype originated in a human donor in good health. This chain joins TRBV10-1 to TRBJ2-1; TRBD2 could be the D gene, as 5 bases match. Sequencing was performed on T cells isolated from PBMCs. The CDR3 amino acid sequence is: CASSGTGIYEQFF. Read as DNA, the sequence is TGCGCCAGCAGTGGGACGGGAATCTATGAGCAGTTCTTC.